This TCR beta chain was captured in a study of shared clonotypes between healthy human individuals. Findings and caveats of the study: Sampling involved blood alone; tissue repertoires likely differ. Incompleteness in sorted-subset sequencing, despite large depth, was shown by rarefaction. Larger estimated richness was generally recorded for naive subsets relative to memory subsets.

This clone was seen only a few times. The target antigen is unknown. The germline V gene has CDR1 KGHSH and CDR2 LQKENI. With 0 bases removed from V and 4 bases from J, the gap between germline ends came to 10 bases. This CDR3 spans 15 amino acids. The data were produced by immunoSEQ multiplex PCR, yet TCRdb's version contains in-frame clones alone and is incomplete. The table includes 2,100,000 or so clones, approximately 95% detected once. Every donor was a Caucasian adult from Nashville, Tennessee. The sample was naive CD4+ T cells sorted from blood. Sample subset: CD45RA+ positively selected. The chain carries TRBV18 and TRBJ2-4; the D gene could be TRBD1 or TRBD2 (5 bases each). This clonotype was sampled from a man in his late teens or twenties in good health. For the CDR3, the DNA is TGTGCCAGCTCACCACCTATGGGGACGAAAAACATTCAGTACTTC. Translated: CASSPPMGTKNIQYF.